This is a list of T cell receptor beta chains from one sample in a study of OX40 agonist ivuxolimab in advanced cancers. TCRdb's table, derived via immunoSEQ multiplex PCR, lists solely in-frame clones and lacks some. This table holds about 32,000 clones, 80% to 85% found once. Sequencing was performed on CD4+ or CD8+ T cells sorted from blood, taken in a trial of the OX40 agonist ivuxolimab. The receptors were sampled from an adult with an advanced solid tumor such as melanoma, head and neck, liver or kidney cancer. The CDR3 runs from the conserved cysteine through the conserved F or W. D genes are given only for firm matches. Rows give clone size only sometimes, using once, few, many, or a class for an expanded clone.

.,.,TRBJ1-1,TRBV6-6,CASSYGGNTEAFF,TGTGCCAGCAGTTACGGGGGAAACACTGAAGCTTTCTTT
TRBD1,.,TRBJ2-5,TRBV9,CASSVGQGALETQYF,TGTGCCAGCAGCGTCGGACAGGGGGCATTAGAGACCCAGTACTTC
TRBD1,.,TRBJ2-7,TRBV29-1,CSVEPTGVNEQYF,TGCAGCGTTGAACCGACAGGGGTAAACGAGCAGTACTTC
.,few,TRBJ1-1,TRBV28,CASSLVAEAFF,TGTGCCAGCAGTTTAGTAGCTGAAGCTTTCTTT
.,.,TRBJ2-5,TRBV2,CASSYTAPGGGYQETQYF,TGTGCCAGCAGTTACACGGCACCGGGAGGGGGCTACCAAGAGACCCAGTACTTC
.,.,TRBJ2-7,TRBV5-1,CASSPGRDYEQYF,TGCGCCAGCAGCCCGGGACGGGACTACGAGCAGTACTTC
.,.,TRBJ2-1,TRBV5-4,CASSLGENEQFF,TGTGCCAGCAGCTTGGGAGAAAATGAGCAGTTCTTC
TRBD2,.,TRBJ2-1,TRBV5-1,CASSSEVAGGFYNEQFF,TGCGCCAGCAGCTCGGAGGTAGCGGGGGGGTTCTACAATGAGCAGTTCTTC
TRBD1,.,TRBJ1-5,TRBV6-4,CASSITGEGNQPQHF,TGTGCCAGCAGCATAACAGGGGAGGGCAATCAGCCCCAGCATTTT
.,once,TRBJ2-3,TRBV5-6,CASSLNDGARWDTQYF,TGTGCCAGCAGCTTGAATGACGGGGCGCGCTGGGATACGCAGTATTTT
TRBD2,.,TRBJ2-3,TRBV7-9,CASSSLGTSGEIDTQYF,TGTGCCAGCAGCTCTCTCGGGACTAGCGGGGAAATAGATACGCAGTATTTT
TRBD1,once,TRBJ2-7,TRBV7-8,CASSLEGQPSSYEQYF,TGTGCCAGCAGCTTAGAGGGACAGCCTAGCTCCTACGAGCAGTACTTC
TRBD2,.,TRBJ2-2,TRBV29-1,CSAQVGTSGRGDTGELFF,TGCAGCGCCCAGGTTGGGACTAGCGGGAGAGGGGACACCGGGGAGCTGTTTTTT
TRBD2,.,TRBJ2-5,TRBV16,CASSQNLRGGTSLQETQYF,TGTGCCAGCAGCCAAAATCTCCGCGGGGGGACTTCTCTACAAGAGACCCAGTACTTC
TRBD2,.,TRBJ2-1,TRBV27,CASTGTSGGDNEQFF,TGTGCCAGCACCGGGACTAGCGGGGGTGACAATGAGCAGTTCTTC
.,.,TRBJ1-2,TRBV11-2,CASSPNGVDYGYTF,TGTGCCAGCAGCCCGAATGGGGTTGACTATGGCTACACCTTC
.,.,TRBJ2-7,TRBV5-1,CASSFSGSEQYF,TGCGCCAGCAGCTTTTCTGGCTCCGAGCAGTACTTC
.,.,TRBJ1-1,TRBV15,CATTLDRLNTEAFF,TGTGCCACCACCTTAGACAGGTTGAACACTGAAGCTTTCTTT
.,.,TRBJ1-2,TRBV18,CASSPPAGGLFGYTF,TGTGCCAGCTCACCACCTGCCGGGGGATTGTTCGGCTACACCTTC
.,.,TRBJ2-2,TRBV7-3,CASSRQDNTGELFF,TGTGCCAGCAGTCGCCAGGATAACACCGGGGAGCTGTTTTTT
.,.,TRBJ1-6,TRBV28,CARGWGESPLHF,TGTGCCAGGGGGTGGGGGGAGTCACCCCTCCACTTT
.,few,TRBJ2-7,TRBV2,CASSAVAYEQYF,TGTGCCAGCAGTGCGGTAGCCTACGAGCAGTACTTC
TRBD2,.,TRBJ2-7,TRBV11-3,CASSFLGRDEQYF,TGTGCCAGCAGCTTTCTAGGGAGGGACGAGCAGTACTTC
.,.,TRBJ2-7,TRBV10-2,CASSESGTVLEQYF,TGCGCCAGCAGTGAGTCGGGGACGGTCCTGGAGCAGTACTTC
.,.,TRBJ2-7,TRBV27,CASSFLSGGYEQYF,TGTGCCAGCAGTTTCCTTTCGGGCGGCTACGAGCAGTACTTC
.,.,TRBJ2-1,TRBV13,CASSQMRAEQFF,TGTGCCAGCAGCCAGATGCGGGCCGAGCAGTTCTTC
.,.,TRBJ2-5,TRBV2,CASSGGAITQETQYF,TGTGCCAGCAGTGGAGGGGCCATCACACAGGAGACCCAGTACTTC
TRBD2,once,TRBJ2-1,TRBV9,CASSVAGGNYNEQFF,TGTGCCAGCAGCGTAGCGGGGGGGAATTACAATGAGCAGTTCTTC
.,.,TRBJ2-1,TRBV30,CAWSAVAEQFF,TGTGCCTGGAGTGCCGTCGCGGAGCAGTTCTTC
.,.,TRBJ1-1,TRBV6-5,CASSYSGSLGTEAFF,TGTGCCAGCAGTTACTCGGGGAGCCTGGGGACTGAAGCTTTCTTT
TRBD1,.,TRBJ1-1,TRBV4-1,CASSQEKGAGEAFF,TGCGCCAGCAGCCAAGAGAAGGGGGCGGGTGAAGCTTTCTTT
.,.,TRBJ2-3,TRBV11-1,CASSLGATSTDTQYF,TGTGCCAGCAGCTTAGGGGCAACTAGCACAGATACGCAGTATTTT
.,.,TRBJ1-1,TRBV4-2,CASSQDPRGTGLTEAFF,TGTGCCAGCAGCCAAGATCCGCGCGGAACAGGGCTCACTGAAGCTTTCTTT
.,.,TRBJ1-1,TRBV19,CASSMILNTEAFF,TGTGCCAGTAGTATGATACTGAACACTGAAGCTTTCTTT
TRBD1,.,TRBJ1-2,TRBV28,CASSSDREIDGYTF,TGTGCCAGCAGTTCGGACAGGGAGATCGATGGCTACACCTTC
.,.,TRBJ1-1,TRBV13,CASSLPNTEAFF,TGTGCCAGCAGCTTGCCCAACACTGAAGCTTTCTTT
.,.,TRBJ2-1,TRBV27,CASSGLATGGVNEQFF,TGTGCCAGCAGTGGACTAGCGACAGGGGGGGTCAATGAGCAGTTCTTC
TRBD1,.,TRBJ2-7,TRBV5-1,CASSLDGRGIYEQYF,TGCGCCAGCAGCTTGGATGGCAGGGGGATCTACGAGCAGTACTTC
.,.,TRBJ2-1,TRBV30,CAWSRGLAFNEQFF,TGTGCCTGGAGTAGGGGTCTGGCCTTCAATGAGCAGTTCTTC
TRBD2,.,TRBJ2-7,TRBV15,CATSGEAGGYYEQYF,TGTGCCACCAGCGGGGAAGCGGGAGGGTATTACGAGCAGTACTTC
.,.,TRBJ2-2,TRBV4-1,CASSQSIPNTGELFF,TGCGCCAGCAGTCAATCAATCCCGAACACCGGGGAGCTGTTTTTT
TRBD2,few,TRBJ2-1,TRBV6-4,CASSVGLAANEQFF,TGTGCCAGCAGTGTGGGACTAGCGGCTAATGAGCAGTTCTTC
.,.,TRBJ2-7,TRBV28,CASRRAGYEQYF,TGTGCCAGCAGGAGGGCGGGCTACGAGCAGTACTTC
.,.,TRBJ2-5,TRBV29-1,CSVEDLETQYF,TGCAGCGTTGAAGATCTGGAGACCCAGTACTTC
.,once,TRBJ1-1,TRBV27,CASSLTPNTEAFF,TGTGCCAGCAGTTTAACACCGAACACTGAAGCTTTCTTT